The T cell receptor beta chain described here comes from a study of T cells after yellow fever vaccination. Study in general: SMART-Seq v4 Ultra Low Input handled preparation of low-cell-number fractions. Broader study findings: Clones from primary vaccination mostly reappeared after the booster (roughly 95% CD4, around 90% CD8). The secondary response showed a weaker magnitude and a faster peak, day 5 versus 15.

UMIs were added to TCR cDNA along with a universal primer site when it was made by 5'RACE template switching. TCRdb re-derived calls from the 5' RACE reads in MiXCR, one entry per CDR3 protein. The sample has under 400,000 distinct CDR3 sequences; about an eighth are singletons. This clonotype was detected a few times. Antigen: not known. Trimming cost V 0 bases and J 10 bases, with 10 bases left between them. The CDR3 is made up of 12 amino acids. Looked up from germline, CDR1 is SGHRS and CDR2 is YFSETQ. The input for sequencing was CD4+ T cells sorted from PBMCs, taken 15 days after the yellow fever booster vaccination. V gene TRBV5-1 combines with J gene TRBJ1-1; possibly TRBD1 for D (5 bases). This clonotype was sampled from a man younger than 30 who received the YFV17D yellow fever vaccine. The CDR3 DNA is TGCGCCAGCAGCTTGGTCGGGGGGGGAGCTTTCTTT. This codes for CASSLVGGGAFF.